Sequencing of this TCR beta chain was carried out in a study of OX40 agonist ivuxolimab in advanced cancers. For the wider study: Ivuxolimab was an agonistic, fully human IgG2 monoclonal antibody directed against OX40 (CD134), a costimulatory receptor. The purpose of peripheral TCRbeta sequencing was to test whether ivuxolimab changed TCR sequence diversity and led to clonal T-cell expansion. Three dose-escalation patients achieved partial responses, one with hepatocellular carcinoma and two with cutaneous melanoma. Prior anti-PD-1, anti-PD-L1 or anti-CTLA-4 therapy was permitted, and checkpoint inhibitors had been received by 30% to 40% of dose-escalation patients. The paper covers the monotherapy dose-escalation part of the phase I ivuxolimab trial, which included N of about 50 patients. A male proportion of around 80% and a mean age of roughly 55 years, ranging from roughly 20 to 80, were recorded for the dose-escalation cohort. Intravenous ivuxolimab was administered to patients every 2 weeks at six dose levels: 0.01, 0.1, 0.3, 1.5, 3 and 10 mg/kg. Of the 50 or so patients in dose escalation, around 19 had hepatocellular carcinoma, some 15 had melanoma, 9 had renal cell carcinoma and 9 had head and neck cancer.

Points the paper makes about the study in general: On average, CD8+ T cells showed more expanded clones than CD4+ T cells after ivuxolimab. Clonal expansion of both CD4+ and CD8+ blood T cells was observed from baseline to week 6 at doses 0.1 to 3.0 mg/kg. In partial responders in the 0.1-3.0 mg/kg groups, normalized peripheral clonal expansion was found to be among the lowest, especially among CD8+ T cells. Low levels of normalized T-cell clonal expansion were also shown by some nonresponding patients. The antigen specificity of the peripheral T cells that underwent clonal expansion was not determined.

V sheds 6 bases and J sheds 2 bases, leaving 11 bases between their ends. Via the germline V gene, CDR1 is SQVTM and CDR2 ANQGSEA. The CDR3, cysteine through phenylalanine, is 12 amino acids long. Only the CDR3 DNA stays, 36 bases, in frame from base 1. This clone was recorded a few times. Its target antigen remains unknown. The input lacks base qualities; no much larger clone sits a single base away. The trial excluded patients who had a history of autoimmune disease or who were on systemic immunosuppression. In every dose cohort, peripheral blood was drawn for TCR sequencing at baseline, cycle 4 day 1, and cycle 7 day 1. Samples came from an open-label, multicenter, first-in-human phase I dose-escalation trial of ivuxolimab. The trial enrolled adults with locally advanced or metastatic head and neck squamous cell, hepatocellular, melanoma or renal cell carcinoma. CD4+ and CD8+ T cells were sorted separately from peripheral blood before TCR sequencing.

Genomic DNA was extracted from sorted cells for sequencing of the TCRbeta CDR3 region. The immunoSEQ Assay was used to sequence the TCRbeta CDR3 regions. TCRdb retrieved this table from immuneACCESS and kept in-frame rearrangements only. Not all clones are present; in checked studies, unresolved V genes account for under half, and no reason is known for the remainder. The sample profile shows about 70,000 clones; about nine tenths of them were found once. Of the sample, roughly 3% falls within the top ten clones. This receptor was taken from an adult with an advanced solid tumor such as melanoma, head and neck, liver or kidney cancer. The sequences come from CD4+ or CD8+ T cells sorted from blood, collected in a trial of the OX40 agonist ivuxolimab. The chain couples TRBV29-1 to TRBJ2-7; TRBD1 is a weak D gene call, 7 bases matching. This receptor carries the CDR3 CSVSGGTYEQYF. The nucleotide sequence is given as TGCAGCGTCTCAGGGGGGACCTACGAGCAGTACTTC.